This T cell receptor (beta chain) was recorded in a study of neurological immune-mediated disorders. The study, taken as a whole, reports: The authors found no clinical or MRI feature associated with the multiple sclerosis repertoire cluster.

About this clonotype: The antigen is undetermined.

TCRdb reanalysed the 5' RACE reads using MiXCR and keeps one entry per CDR3 protein. The sample holds around 67,000 distinct CDR3 sequences, 4% to 6% seen once. A total of 2 million PBMCs stored at -80 degrees C provided the unsorted libraries. The V and J ends lost 0 bases and 0 bases respectively, with 6 bases between them. There are 14 residues in the CDR3. Germline CDR1 reads SQVTM; CDR2 reads ANQGSEA. This chain links TRBV29-1 with TRBJ2-1; maybe TRBD1 (6 bases). The sequence derives from a man aged 18 to 35 with multiple sclerosis. What was sequenced was PBMCs. CDR3 coding DNA: TGCAGCGTTGAAGACAGGGGCTCCTACAATGAGCAGTTCTTC. Its protein product is CSVEDRGSYNEQFF.